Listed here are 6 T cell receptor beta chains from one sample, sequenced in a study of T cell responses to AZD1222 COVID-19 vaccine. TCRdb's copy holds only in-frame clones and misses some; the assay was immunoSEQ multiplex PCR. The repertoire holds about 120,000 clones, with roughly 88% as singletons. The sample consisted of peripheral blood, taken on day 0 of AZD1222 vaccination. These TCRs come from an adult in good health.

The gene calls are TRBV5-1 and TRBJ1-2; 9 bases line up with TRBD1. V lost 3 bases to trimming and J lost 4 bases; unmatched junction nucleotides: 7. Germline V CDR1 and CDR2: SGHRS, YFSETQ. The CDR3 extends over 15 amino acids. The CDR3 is CASSSPGQGFYGYTF. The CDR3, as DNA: TGCGCCAGCAGCTCCCCGGGACAGGGATTCTATGGCTACACCTTC.

The CDR3 spells CASSFQGVAEKLFF. The DNA of the CDR3 is TGTGCCAGCAGCTTCCAGGGTGTAGCGGAAAAACTGTTTTTT. The chain combines TRBV11-2 with TRBJ1-4, with D tentatively TRBD1 (5 bases). The CDR3 is 14 amino acids. Germline V gives CDR1 SGHAT, CDR2 FQNNGV. V lost 3 bases and J lost 8, with 13 bases in between.

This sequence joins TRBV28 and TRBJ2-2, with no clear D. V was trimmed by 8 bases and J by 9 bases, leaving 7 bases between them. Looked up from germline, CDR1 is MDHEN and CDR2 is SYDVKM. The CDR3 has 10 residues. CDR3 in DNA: TGTGCCAGCCGATACTGGGAGCTGTTTTTT. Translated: CASRYWELFF. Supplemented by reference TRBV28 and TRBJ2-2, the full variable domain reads DVKVTQSSRYLVKRTGEKVFLECVQDMDHENMFWYRQDPGLGLRLIYFSYDVKMKEKGDIPEGYSVSREKKERFSLILESASTNQTSMYLCASRYWELFFGEGSRLTVL.

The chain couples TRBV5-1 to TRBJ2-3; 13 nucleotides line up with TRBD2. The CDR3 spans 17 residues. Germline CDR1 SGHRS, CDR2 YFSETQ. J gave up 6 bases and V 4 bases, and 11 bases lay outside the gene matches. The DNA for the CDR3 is TGCGCCAGCAGCCCAGGACTAGCGGGGGTCGAAGGGGATACGCAGTATTTT. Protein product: CASSPGLAGVEGDTQYF.

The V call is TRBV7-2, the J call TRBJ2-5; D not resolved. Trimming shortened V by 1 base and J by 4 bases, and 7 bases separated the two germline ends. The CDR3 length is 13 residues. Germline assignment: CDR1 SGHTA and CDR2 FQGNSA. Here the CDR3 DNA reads TGTGCCAGCAGCTTAGGTGGGCGAGAGACCCAGTACTTC. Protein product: CASSLGGRETQYF. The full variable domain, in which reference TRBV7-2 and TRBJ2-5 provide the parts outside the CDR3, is GAGVSQSPSNKVTEKGKDVELRCDPISGHTALYWYRQSLGQGLEFLIYFQGNSAPDKSGLPSDRFSAERTGGSVSTLTIQRTQQEDSAVYLCASSLGGRETQYFGPGTRLLVL.

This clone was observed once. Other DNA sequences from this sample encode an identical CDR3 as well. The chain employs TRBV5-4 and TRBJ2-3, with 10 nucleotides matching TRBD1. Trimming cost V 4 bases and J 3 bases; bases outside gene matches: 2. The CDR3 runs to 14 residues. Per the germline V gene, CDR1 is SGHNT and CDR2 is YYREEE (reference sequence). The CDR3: CASSRQGATDTQYF. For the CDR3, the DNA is TGTGCCAGCAGCCGACAGGGGGCAACAGATACGCAGTATTTT.